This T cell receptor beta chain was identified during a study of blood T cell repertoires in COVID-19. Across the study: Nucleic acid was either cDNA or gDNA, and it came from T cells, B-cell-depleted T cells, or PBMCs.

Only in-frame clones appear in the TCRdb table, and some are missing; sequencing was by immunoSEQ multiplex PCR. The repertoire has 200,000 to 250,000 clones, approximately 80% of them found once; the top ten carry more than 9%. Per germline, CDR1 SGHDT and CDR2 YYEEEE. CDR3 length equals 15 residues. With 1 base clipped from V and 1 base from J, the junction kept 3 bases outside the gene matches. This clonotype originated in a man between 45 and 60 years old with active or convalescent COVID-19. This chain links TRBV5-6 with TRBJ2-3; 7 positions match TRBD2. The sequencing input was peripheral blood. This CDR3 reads CASSLLAGGTDTQYF. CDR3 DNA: TGTGCCAGCAGCTTGTTGGCGGGGGGCACAGATACGCAGTATTTT.